This TCR beta chain was retrieved from a study of cytomegalovirus exposure and HLA in healthy donors. Study as a whole: Inside one of the first data releases sat around 86 million unique TCRs taken from HLA-typed donors. Study-wide points: Later on, an analysis found that several of the most significant clusters appeared to be linked to common viral pathogens, which included parvovirus B19.

About this clone: What it binds is unknown.

The ends lost 3 bases at V and 4 bases at J; junction bases unmatched: 7. CDR1 is MNHEY, CDR2 SVGAGI, per germline. The CDR3 spans 15 residues. This PCR relied on a set of 60 Vbeta primers and 13 Jbeta primers. The assay was immunoSEQ multiplex PCR, and TCRdb's table has in-frame clones only and misses some. The sample includes tens of thousands of clones, under 80% seen only once; the top ten take 1.4%. The sequencing input was PBMCs. The TCR comes from a male donor in good health and CMV-seronegative. This rearrangement joins TRBV6-5 to TRBJ1-1, with TRBD1 matching over 8 bases. DNA for the CDR3: TGTGCCAGCAGTTATTCTCGCAGGGGGCCCACTGAAGCTTTCTTT. As protein: CASSYSRRGPTEAFF.